The source of this T cell receptor (beta chain) is a study of technical replicates of blood from a handful of donors (dated by TCRdb to between 2016 and 2019). Spanning cysteine to phenylalanine, the CDR3 consists of 15 amino acids. Only the CDR3 region is kept as DNA, spanning 45 bases read in frame from base 1. The germline V gene (reference sequence) sets CDR1 to SEHNR and CDR2 to FQNEAQ. Trimming takes 6 bases off V and 6 bases off J; junction bases not matched to a gene: 7. This clone was seen a few times. Its antigen target is currently unknown. No base quality values were provided; no much bigger clone lies one nucleotide off. The library was made by the immunoSEQ multiplex PCR assay. Imported from immuneACCESS, the table was reduced by TCRdb to in-frame sequences with V and J called. These copies leave out some clones; in studies compared against another copy, an unresolved V gene accounts for under half, and the cause of the remainder is not known. In this sample the table shows about 82,000 clones, approximately 94% of which occur a single time. The ten top clones hold around 0.42% of the sample.

The sequenced material came from T cells isolated from PBMCs. This receptor was identified in a human donor in good health. The V and J segments used are TRBV7-9 and TRBJ2-1; the junction holds 11 bases that match TRBD2. In nucleotides, the sequence is TGTGCCAGCAGTCGACTAGCGGGGATACTCAATGAGCAGTTCTTC. The translation is CASSRLAGILNEQFF.